The 12 T cell receptor beta chains given below trace back to one sample, sequenced in a study of identical twins. MiXCR, applied by TCRdb to the 5' RACE reads, yields one record per CDR3 protein. The data contain about 470,000 distinct CDR3 sequences, about 24% of them singletons. The sample was also reused in another study, on T cells expressing NK-cell markers.

Sequenced material: CD4+ T cells sorted from blood. Every receptor here comes from a woman younger than 30 in good health.

This clonotype was seen more than once but under ten times. The chain links TRBV20-1 to TRBJ1-2; D gene unclear. V lost 5 bases and J lost 6, with 7 bases in between. The CDR3 has 10 residues. CDR1 DFQATT and CDR2 SNEGSKA come from the germline V gene (reference sequence). CDR3 in amino acids: CSAWVDGYTF. Written as DNA, the CDR3 is TGCAGTGCTTGGGTGGATGGCTACACCTTC.

The table lists this clonotype with a few counts. J is TRBJ2-7 and V is TRBV6-1; 11 nucleotides line up with TRBD2. With 5 bases clipped from V and 6 bases from J, the junction kept 6 bases outside the gene matches. Germline V gives CDR1 MNHNS, CDR2 SASEGT. This CDR3 region has 14 residues. The CDR3 DNA sequence: TGTGCCAGCAGTCAGGGCCTAGCGGGAGGCGAGCAGTACTTC. This gives the protein CASSQGLAGGEQYF.

This clonotype was seen a handful of times. V is TRBV10-3 and J is TRBJ2-3, with TRBD2 identical over 8 bases. This CDR3 is 14 amino acids long. Germline V CDR1 and CDR2: ENHRY, SYGVKD. Unmatched junction bases numbered 6, after V lost 6 bases and J lost 4 bases. CDR3 DNA sequence: TGTGCCATCAGCCGGGGGGGCCCCCCAGATACGCAGTATTTT. Translated: CAISRGGPPDTQYF.

J is TRBJ2-5 and V is TRBV7-2, with a weak D call TRBD2 (5 bases). Germline values: CDR1 SGHTA, CDR2 FQGNSA. The CDR3 extends over 15 amino acids. V was trimmed by 4 bases and J by 8 bases, leaving 20 bases between them. CDR3 nucleotide sequence: TGTGCCAGCAGCTATCTTTCCAGCGGTCGAGGTACCCAGTACTTC. It specifies CASSYLSSGRGTQYF. Supplemented by reference TRBV7-2 and TRBJ2-5, the full variable domain reads GAGVSQSPSNKVTEKGKDVELRCDPISGHTALYWYRQSLGQGLEFLIYFQGNSAPDKSGLPSDRFSAERTGGSVSTLTIQRTQQEDSAVYLCASSYLSSGRGTQYFGPGTRLLVL.

This clonotype was seen only a few times. The chain carries TRBV5-1 and TRBJ1-1; perhaps TRBD1 as D (5 bases). The CDR3 has 14 residues. The V gene lost 5 bases and the J gene lost 1 base, with 12 bases spanning the gap. In germline, CDR1 is SGHRS, CDR2 YFSETQ. The CDR3 DNA follows: TGCGCCAGCAGTACGGGACTCGGGAACACTGAAGCTTTCTTT. Amino acids: CASSTGLGNTEAFF.

This clonotype was seen a handful of times. The V gene is TRBV29-1, the J gene TRBJ2-6; the match to TRBD1 covers 7 bases. The J segment lost 0 bases and the V segment lost 5 bases, leaving 7 bases of the junction unmatched. The germline CDR1 and CDR2 sequences are SQVTM and ANQGSEA. The CDR3 loop spans 16 amino acids. The chain's CDR3 is CSVTGARYSGANVLTF. The CDR3 nucleotides read TGCAGCGTTACAGGGGCGAGATACTCTGGGGCCAACGTCCTGACTTTC.

The chain carries TRBV5-1 and TRBJ2-3, with 7 nucleotides matching TRBD2. The CDR3 has 12 residues. Germline CDR1 and CDR2: SGHRS and YFSETQ. The V segment lost 5 bases and the J segment 8 bases; nucleotides outside the gene matches: 5. The CDR3 reads CASRPERGTQYF. The CDR3, as DNA: TGCGCCAGCAGACCAGAGCGGGGTACGCAGTATTTT.

The table lists this clonotype with many counts. The rearrangement joins TRBV6-5 to TRBJ2-1; no reliable D call. Per the germline V gene, CDR1 is MNHEY and CDR2 is SVGAGI. This CDR3 has 11 residues. V was pared by 7 bases and J by 6 bases, with 7 bases between. In DNA form, the CDR3 reads TGTGCCAGCACCTTCCGCAATGAGCAGTTCTTC. It translates to CASTFRNEQFF.

The V call is TRBV6-2 or TRBV6-3, the J call TRBJ1-2; 8 bases match TRBD1. There are 15 residues in the CDR3. Looked up from germline, CDR1 is MNHEY and CDR2 is SVGEGT. J lost 4 bases, V lost 3 bases, and 7 bases had no gene match. The CDR3 spells CASSYVGQGIYGYTF. DNA for the CDR3: TGTGCCAGCAGTTATGTCGGACAGGGAATCTATGGCTACACCTTC.

In its sample, this clonotype was seen a few times. J is TRBJ2-1 and V is TRBV20-1; 12 bases fit TRBD2. V dropped 5 bases and J dropped 3; count of bases not matched to a gene: 2. The CDR3 contains 14 residues. Germline V gene lookup returns CDR1 DFQATT and CDR2 SNEGSKA (reference sequence). CDR3: CSALAGGGYNEQFF. The CDR3 DNA reads TGCAGTGCTCTAGCGGGGGGGGGCTACAATGAGCAGTTCTTC.

This clonotype was counted only a few times. The CDR3 reads CASIREETQYF. The CDR3 bases are TGCGCCAGCATACGGGAAGAGACCCAGTACTTC. The chain employs TRBV5-1 and TRBJ2-5; no reliable D call. V was cut by 6 bases and J by 3 bases, with 6 bases left in between. The CDR3 sequence is 11 residues long. Germline V lookup: CDR1 SGHRS, CDR2 YFSETQ. Filled out from reference TRBV5-1 and TRBJ2-5, the complete variable domain reads KAGVTQTPRYLIKTRGQQVTLSCSPISGHRSVSWYQQTPGQGLQFLFEYFSETQRNKGNFPGRFSGRQFSNSRSEMNVSTLELGDSALYLCASIREETQYFGPGTRLLVL.

The chain joins TRBV5-1 to TRBJ1-1; D is uncertain. In germline, CDR1 is SGHRS, CDR2 YFSETQ. Between the trimmed V and J ends, which lost 2 bases and 4 bases, there was a span of 9 bases. The CDR3 length is 13 residues. The CDR3 here is CASSLSSVTEAFF. CDR3 in DNA: TGCGCCAGCAGCTTAAGTTCGGTCACTGAAGCTTTCTTT.